This TCR beta chain was found in a study of shared clonotypes between healthy human individuals. Whole-study context: Sampling drew on donors who were a couple of women and three men aged 18 to 49. Per-donor plates numbered three CD4 naive, three CD4 memory, two CD8 naive and one CD8 memory. General observations from the study: Rarefaction indicated that sorted-subset sequencing remained incomplete although depth was large. Estimated clonotype richness was generally higher in naive than memory subsets.

From germline, CDR1 is SGHNT and CDR2 YENEEA. CDR3 length: 15 amino acids. The V gene end was trimmed by 4 bases and the J gene end by 6 bases; junction bases not matched to a gene: 3. Using immunoSEQ multiplex PCR, the repertoire was profiled, and TCRdb retains in-frame clones only, with some absent. The data hold 1,500,000 or so clones, with roughly 97% observed a single time. As for this clone: The antigen remains undetermined.

The chain carries TRBV11-3 and TRBJ2-3; 14 bases agree with TRBD2. The TCR was taken from a man in his thirties or forties in good health. The specimen was naive CD4+ T cells sorted from blood. Subset noted: CD45RA+ positively selected. The CDR3 sequence: CASSSGLAGEDTQYF. In DNA form, the CDR3 reads TGTGCCAGCAGCTCGGGACTAGCGGGAGAGGATACGCAGTATTTT. The whole variable domain, filled in from reference TRBV11-3 and TRBJ2-3, reads EAGVVQSPRYKIIEKKQPVAFWCNPISGHNTLYWYLQNLGQGPELLIRYENEEAVDDSQLPKDRFSAERLKGVDSTLKIQPAELGDSAVYLCASSSGLAGEDTQYFGPGTRLTVL.